This is a list of T cell receptor beta chains from one sample in a study of beta chain features in type 1 diabetes. The data were produced by immunoSEQ multiplex PCR, yet TCRdb's version contains in-frame clones alone and is incomplete. This sample has 640,000 or so clones; roughly an eighth occur once, and the top ten carry nearly 0.04%. Sequencing used naive CD4+ T cells from blood. The source of these receptors is a man aged 18 to 29 with type 1 diabetes. CDR3s include the opening cysteine and the closing phenylalanine or tryptophan. Each record gives: J gene, V gene, D gene, clone size, CDR3 DNA, CDR3 protein. D genes are given only for firm matches. Not all rows give a size; the values are once, few, many and, for expanded clones, a class.

J gene: TRBJ2-5
V gene: TRBV7-2
D gene: TRBD2
clone size: few
CDR3 DNA: TGTGCCAGCAGCTTAGCCGGGACTAGTCAAGAGACCCAGTACTTC
CDR3 protein: CASSLAGTSQETQYF

J gene: TRBJ1-1
V gene: TRBV29-1
D gene: TRBD1
clone size: .
CDR3 DNA: TGCAGCGAGGGACAGGACACTGAAGCTTTCTTT
CDR3 protein: CSEGQDTEAFF

J gene: TRBJ2-2
V gene: TRBV10-1
D gene: .
clone size: .
CDR3 DNA: TGCGCCAGCAGGGACTCGTCGAGGGAGCTGTTTTTT
CDR3 protein: CASRDSSRELFF

J gene: TRBJ1-3
V gene: TRBV7-9
D gene: .
clone size: .
CDR3 DNA: TGTGCCAGCAGCTTAACCGGGGCTGGAAACACCATATATTTT
CDR3 protein: CASSLTGAGNTIYF

J gene: TRBJ2-3
V gene: TRBV5-1
D gene: TRBD2
clone size: few
CDR3 DNA: TGCGCCAGCAGCTTGGGTCCTATCCGTACTAGCGGGGGACGCACAGATACGCAGTATTTT
CDR3 protein: CASSLGPIRTSGGRTDTQYF

J gene: TRBJ2-3
V gene: TRBV14
D gene: .
clone size: .
CDR3 DNA: TGTGCCAGCAGCCAAACTATAAGCACAGATACGCAGTATTTT
CDR3 protein: CASSQTISTDTQYF

J gene: TRBJ2-1
V gene: TRBV11-2
D gene: TRBD2
clone size: .
CDR3 DNA: TGTGCCAGCAGCCGATCTAGCGGGGAATCCTACAATGAGCAGTTCTTC
CDR3 protein: CASSRSSGESYNEQFF

J gene: TRBJ2-5
V gene: TRBV28
D gene: .
clone size: few
CDR3 DNA: TGTGCCAGCAGAACTCCTCAAGAGACCCAGTACTTC
CDR3 protein: CASRTPQETQYF

J gene: TRBJ2-1
V gene: TRBV2
D gene: TRBD1
clone size: few
CDR3 DNA: TGTGCCAGCAGGGGACAGGGGCGTAATGAGCAGTTCTTC
CDR3 protein: CASRGQGRNEQFF

J gene: TRBJ2-2
V gene: TRBV6-5
D gene: TRBD1
clone size: .
CDR3 DNA: TGTGCCAGCAGTTACTGGGACAGGGCTAACACCGGGGAGCTGTTTTTT
CDR3 protein: CASSYWDRANTGELFF

J gene: TRBJ2-7
V gene: TRBV25-1
D gene: .
clone size: few
CDR3 DNA: TGTGCCAGCAGTGAATGCGGCCACGAGCAGTACTTC
CDR3 protein: CASSECGHEQYF

J gene: TRBJ2-7
V gene: TRBV10-3
D gene: .
clone size: few
CDR3 DNA: TGTGCCATCAGTGAGTCTAGGTACGAGCAGTACTTC
CDR3 protein: CAISESRYEQYF

J gene: TRBJ1-4
V gene: TRBV7-9
D gene: TRBD1
clone size: .
CDR3 DNA: TGTGCCAGCAGCAATAGACAGGGTTCACTGTTTTTT
CDR3 protein: CASSNRQGSLFF